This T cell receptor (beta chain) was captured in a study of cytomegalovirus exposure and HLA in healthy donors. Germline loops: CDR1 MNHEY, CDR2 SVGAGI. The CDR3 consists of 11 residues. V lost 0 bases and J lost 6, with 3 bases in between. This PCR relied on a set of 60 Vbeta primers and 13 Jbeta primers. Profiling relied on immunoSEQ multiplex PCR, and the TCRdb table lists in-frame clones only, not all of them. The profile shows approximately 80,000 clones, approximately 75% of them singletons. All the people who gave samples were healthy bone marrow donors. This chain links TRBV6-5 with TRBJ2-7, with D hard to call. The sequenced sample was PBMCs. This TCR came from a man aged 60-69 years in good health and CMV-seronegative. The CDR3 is CASSYSSEQYF. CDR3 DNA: TGTGCCAGCAGTTACTCGAGCGAGCAGTACTTC.